The rows below give T cell receptor beta chains drawn from one sample of a study of breast tumors, draining lymph nodes, adjacent tissues. TCRdb called the multiplex PCR reads again in MiXCR, with one record for every CDR3 protein. The sample shows 17,000 or so distinct CDR3 sequences, over 40% of them seen only once. Specimen: tumor-adjacent breast tissue. The receptors were sampled from a female donor with breast cancer. Some clones in this sample may be carry-over from other donors' samples. The CDR3 runs from the conserved cysteine through the conserved F or W. D genes are given only for firm matches. Not all rows give a size; the values are once, few, many and, for expanded clones, a class.

TRBV19,15,NA,many,TRBJ1-4,CASSVTFATNEKLFF,TGTGCCAGTAGTGTCACATTTGCAACTAATGAAAAACTGTTTTTT
TRBV12-5,16,NA,NA,TRBJ1-3,CASGLGGEGSGNTIYF,TGTGCTAGTGGTTTGGGGGGGGAGGGCTCTGGAAACACCATATATTTT
TRBV24-1,13,NA,once,TRBJ1-2,CATSEYRLGGYTF,TGTGCCACCAGTGAGTACAGGTTAGGTGGCTACACCTTC
TRBV5-8,12,NA,medium-sized,TRBJ1-2,CASSFPGSGYTF,TGTGCCAGCAGCTTCCCAGGGTCTGGCTACACCTTC
TRBV3-1,13,TRBD2,NA,TRBJ2-7,CASSRAGGDEQYF,TGCGCCAGCAGTCGAGCGGGGGGAGACGAGCAGTACTTC
TRBV7-9,14,NA,NA,TRBJ2-7,CASRIVNGGYEQYF,TGTGCCAGCAGAATAGTCAATGGGGGCTACGAGCAGTACTTC
TRBV4-3,15,NA,medium-sized,TRBJ1-2,CASSQDRSRVYGYTF,TGCGCCAGCAGCCAAGACAGGTCGAGAGTCTATGGCTACACCTTC
TRBV19,15,TRBD1,many,TRBJ1-5,CASSIMGGTVQPQHF,TGTGCCAGTAGTATTATGGGGGGGACAGTTCAGCCCCAGCATTTT
TRBV20-1,14,NA,NA,TRBJ1-6,CSANSGQINSPLHF,TGCAGTGCTAATTCAGGGCAAATTAATTCACCCCTCCACTTT
TRBV4-2,15,NA,NA,TRBJ1-2,CASSQAGGANYGYTF,TGTGCCAGCAGCCAAGCGGGGGGGGCCAACTATGGCTACACCTTC
TRBV3-1,16,TRBD2,many,TRBJ2-1,CASSQRLAGGYGEQFF,TGTGCCAGCAGCCAGCGACTAGCGGGAGGGTATGGTGAGCAGTTCTTC
TRBV7-9,15,NA,NA,TRBJ1-3,CASSPVLGAGNTIYF,TGTGCCAGCAGCCCAGTATTGGGGGCTGGAAACACCATATATTTT